One and the same sample provided the 29 T cell receptor beta chains below, sequenced in a study of blood T cell repertoires in COVID-19. Measured with immunoSEQ multiplex PCR; TCRdb has only the in-frame clones, and not every one. Of some 370,000 clones listed, roughly 90% are singletons. Source material: peripheral blood. These receptors originate from a middle-aged man with acute or convalescent COVID-19.

The chain has TRBV6-5 and TRBJ2-1; 8 nucleotides match TRBD2. Germline V lookup: CDR1 MNHEY, CDR2 SVGAGI. The junction had 11 bases not matched to a gene; V was cut back by 4 bases and J by 6 bases. CDR3 size: 16 residues. CDR3 residues: CASSFLAGGLGNEQFF. In DNA, the CDR3 is TGTGCCAGCAGTTTTTTGGCGGGAGGACTGGGCAATGAGCAGTTCTTC.

This clone was recorded only once. The chain combines TRBV2 with TRBJ1-2; D perhaps matches TRBD1 (6 bases). This CDR3 contains 13 residues. The germline V gene has CDR1 SNHLY and CDR2 FYNNEI. V was cut by 1 base and J by 7 bases, with 10 bases left in between. The CDR3 bases are TGTGCCAGCAGTGAAGGGACAGCCGGTGGCTACACCTTC. This codes for CASSEGTAGGYTF.

Concerning this clone itself: One junction end disagrees with the germline gene, perhaps due to a read error. This rearrangement joins TRBV13 to TRBJ1-1; D is uncertain. The CDR3 sequence is 14 residues long. CDR1 and CDR2 (germline): PRHDT, FYEKMQ (reference sequence). The CDR3 DNA is TGTGCCAGCAGCTTACTAGCTGAGAACGCTGAAGCTTTCTTT. This codes for CASSLLAENAEAFF.

This chain uses TRBV3-1 (or the pseudogene TRBV3-2) with TRBJ1-1, with TRBD1 matching over 10 bases. Germline loops: CDR1 LGHDT, CDR2 YNNKEL (reference sequence). V trimming: 4 bases; J trimming: 5 bases; junction bases outside the gene matches: 10. This CDR3 region has 16 residues. For the CDR3, the DNA is TGTGCCAGCAGCCGGGGGACAGGGGTAATTCGGACTGAAGCTTTCTTT. This translates into CASSRGTGVIRTEAFF.

The chain combines TRBV9 with TRBJ1-2; the D is unclear. Deletions cut 1 base from V and 0 bases from J, with 7 bases between. The CDR3 spans 14 residues. CDR1 is SGDLS and CDR2 is YYNGEE in the germline V gene. As DNA, the CDR3 is TGTGCCAGCAGCGTAAACCCAGCTAACTATGGCTACACCTTC. Translation gives CASSVNPANYGYTF.

This chain connects TRBV4-2 to TRBJ1-2; TRBD1 matches at 10 bases. The length of the CDR3 is 16 residues. Trimming at V came to 0 bases and at J to 6 bases, leaving 7 bases not matched to a gene. The germline CDR1 and CDR2 sequences are LGHNA and YNFKEQ. CDR3 sequence (DNA): TGTGCCAGCAGCCAAGAATCTACCGGGACAGGGGATGGCTACACCTTC. Protein sequence: CASSQESTGTGDGYTF.

The chain is built from TRBV12-3 or TRBV12-4 and TRBJ2-2; D not resolved. This CDR3 comprises 12 residues. Trimming shortened V by 7 bases and J by 2 bases, and 5 bases separated the two germline ends. The CDR3: CASTTNTGELFF. The CDR3 region has the DNA TGTGCCAGCACCACAAACACCGGGGAGCTGTTTTTT.

This chain connects TRBV5-8 to TRBJ2-1; D remains ambiguous. Trimming removed 4 bases at V and 7 bases at J, with 18 bases between. Germline V gives CDR1 SGHTS, CDR2 YDEGEE. The CDR3 consists of 15 residues. The CDR3 here is CASSLLPEAPNEQFF. CDR3 nucleotides: TGTGCCAGCAGCCTTCTCCCGGAAGCGCCGAATGAGCAGTTCTTC.

The chain carries TRBV28 and TRBJ1-2; TRBD1 agrees at 7 bases. Germline V CDR1 and CDR2: MDHEN, SYDVKM. Trimming took 6 bases from V and 4 from J; bases not matched to a gene: 8. CDR3 size: 14 residues. The CDR3 protein is CASSRDRARYGYTF. Here the CDR3 DNA reads TGTGCCAGCAGCCGTGACAGGGCCCGCTATGGCTACACCTTC.

This chain joins TRBV19 and TRBJ1-5, with 10 bases identical to TRBD1. The V and J ends lost 1 base and 4 bases, in that order; junction bases with no gene match: 7. The germline V gene encodes CDR1 LNHDA and CDR2 SQIVND (reference sequence). CDR3 length: 17 residues. The CDR3 protein is CASSIGPPGQGNQPQHF. CDR3 in DNA: TGTGCCAGTAGTATAGGCCCACCGGGACAGGGGAATCAGCCCCAGCATTTT.

The chain recombines TRBV27 with TRBJ2-1, with D maybe TRBD1 (5 bases). This CDR3 contains 14 residues. In germline, CDR1 is MNHEY, CDR2 SMNVEV (reference sequence). V lost 3 bases, J lost 4 bases, and 10 bases lay in between. Written as DNA, the CDR3 is TGTGCCAGCAGTTTCCCCGACAGTTACAATGAGCAGTTCTTC. Its protein product is CASSFPDSYNEQFF.

This clone has only one observation. The gene calls are TRBV3-1 (or the pseudogene TRBV3-2) and TRBJ1-2; 7 positions agree with TRBD1. The CDR3 is 14 residues long. The J segment lost 6 bases and the V segment lost 1 base, leaving 5 bases of the junction unmatched. Germline CDR1 and CDR2: LGHDT and YNNKEL (reference sequence). The CDR3, as DNA: TGTGCCAGCAGCCAAGTCGGGACAGCAAATGGCTACACCTTC. Translation: CASSQVGTANGYTF.

The rearrangement joins TRBV10-3 to TRBJ1-1; D gene ambiguous. Trimming left V 0 bases short and J 6 bases short, with 11 bases between. The CDR3 sequence is 14 residues long. CDR1 and CDR2 from the germline V gene are ENHRY and SYGVKD. This chain's CDR3 is CAISESKRGSEAFF. CDR3 nucleotides: TGTGCCATCAGTGAGTCTAAGAGAGGTTCTGAAGCTTTCTTT.

The V call is TRBV10-1, the J call TRBJ2-2; D unresolved. V shed 5 bases and J shed 2 bases, with 3 bases lying between them. Germline-derived CDR1 and CDR2 are WNHNN and SYGVQD (reference sequence). This CDR3 spans 12 amino acids. The DNA of the CDR3 is TGCGCCAGCAGTTCAAACACCGGGGAGCTGTTTTTT. Protein: CASSSNTGELFF.

This sequence joins TRBV5-6 and TRBJ1-5, with TRBD1 matching 10 bases. CDR1 is SGHDT, CDR2 YYEEEE, per germline. The trim removed 4 bases at V and 4 bases at J, leaving 5 bases unmatched. This CDR3 has 15 residues. The CDR3 nucleotides read TGTGCCAGCAGCAGTATGGGACAGGGGAATCAGCCCCAGCATTTT. Encoded protein: CASSSMGQGNQPQHF. Complete variable domain (other parts from reference TRBV5-6 and TRBJ1-5): DAGVTQSPTHLIKTRGQQVTLRCSPKSGHDTVSWYQQALGQGPQFIFQYYEEEERQRGNFPDRFSGHQFPNYSSELNVNALLLGDSALYLCASSSMGQGNQPQHFGDGTRLSIL.

V gene TRBV19 combines with J gene TRBJ2-2; 7 nucleotides agree with TRBD2. Germline CDR1 and CDR2: LNHDA and SQIVND (reference sequence). This CDR3 has 15 residues. V dropped 0 bases and J dropped 9; count of bases not matched to a gene: 7. CDR3 residues: CASSIDGGGSRELFF. CDR3 nucleotides: TGTGCCAGTAGTATAGATGGGGGGGGTTCTCGGGAGCTGTTTTTT.

V and J are TRBV30 and TRBJ1-3, with TRBD1 as a possible D gene (5 bases). Per the germline V gene, CDR1 is GTSNPN and CDR2 is SVGIG (reference sequence). This CDR3 comprises 16 residues. V gave up 2 bases and J gave up 0 bases, with 14 bases separating them. The CDR3 bases are TGTGCCTGGAGTCGACAAAGACAGCACTCTGGAAACACCATATATTTT. It is translated as CAWSRQRQHSGNTIYF.

This clone was recorded once. The J gene is TRBJ2-6, the V gene TRBV5-1; D not certain. In germline, CDR1 is SGHRS, CDR2 YFSETQ. The V end lost 0 bases, the J end lost 0 bases, and 10 bases lay between the germline ends. The CDR3 is 17 amino acids. In nucleotides, the CDR3 is TGCGCCAGCAGCTTGGGAGGCGGAACCTCTGGGGCCAACGTCCTGACTTTC. Protein product: CASSLGGGTSGANVLTF.

As DNA, the CDR3 is TGTGCCAGCAGTGAAGCGGGACTAGCCAATGAGCAGTTCTTC. Its translation is CASSEAGLANEQFF. The chain combines TRBV6-1 with TRBJ2-1; 9 bases fit TRBD2. Germline loops: CDR1 MNHNS, CDR2 SASEGT. The CDR3 is 14 residues long. The ends lost 0 bases at V and 6 bases at J; junction bases unmatched: 0.

This chain links TRBV5-1 with TRBJ1-2; D gene uncertain. The CDR3 is made up of 12 amino acids. V was clipped by 4 bases and J by 4 bases, with 8 bases between them. Looked up from germline, CDR1 is SGHRS and CDR2 is YFSETQ. CDR3 DNA: TGCGCCAGCAGCCCCGGAGTCTATGGCTACACCTTC. Its protein is CASSPGVYGYTF.

This clone has a single count. This sequence joins TRBV19 and TRBJ1-4; D is possibly TRBD1 (5 bases). CDR1 is LNHDA, CDR2 SQIVND, per germline (reference sequence). V was pared by 3 bases and J by 5 bases, with 10 bases between. CDR3 length: 14 residues. As DNA, the CDR3 is TGTGCCAGTAGTATGGGTAGGGGAAATGAAAAACTGTTTTTT. The encoded protein is CASSMGRGNEKLFF.

This chain joins TRBV9 and TRBJ2-1; TRBD2 aligns across 7 bases. V shed 4 bases, J shed 3 bases, and the junction held 10 bases outside the gene matches. The germline V gene encodes CDR1 SGDLS and CDR2 YYNGEE. The CDR3 is 16 amino acids. The CDR3 DNA follows: TGTGCCAGCAGCCCAACCGGGACTACTAACTACAATGAGCAGTTCTTC. This translates into CASSPTGTTNYNEQFF.

The chain recombines TRBV7-9 with TRBJ2-2, with 10 bases that match TRBD2. Germline values: CDR1 SEHNR, CDR2 FQNEAQ (reference sequence). V shed 3 bases, J shed 5 bases, and the junction held 9 bases outside the gene matches. This CDR3 has 17 amino acids. The CDR3 protein is CASSFLLAGAGTGELFF. Written as DNA, the CDR3 is TGTGCCAGCAGCTTCCTTCTAGCGGGAGCGGGGACCGGGGAGCTGTTTTTT.

This clone was observed a single time. J is TRBJ2-3 and V is TRBV1; the table's D call, TRBD2, has no DNA check behind it. TRBV1 is annotated as a pseudogene. The CDR3 sequence is 21 residues long. The CDR3 protein is CTSSQVSSNLGTSDDLDTQYF. As DNA, the CDR3 is TGCACCAGCAGCCAGGTCTCTTCCAACCTCGGGACTAGCGACGATCTGGATACGCAGTATTTT.

The rearrangement joins TRBV18 to TRBJ2-1; 11 bases line up with TRBD1. The CDR3 totals 13 residues. The germline gives CDR1 KGHSH, CDR2 LQKENI. The ends lost 6 bases at V and 9 bases at J; junction bases unmatched: 4. The CDR3: CASSGQGVGEQFF. In DNA, the CDR3 is TGTGCCAGCTCGGGACAGGGGGTCGGTGAGCAGTTCTTC.

CDR3 DNA sequence: TGTGCCAGCAGCCAAACTATAAACATCGCGATCCAAGAGACCCAGTACTTC. This codes for CASSQTINIAIQETQYF. This chain connects TRBV3-1 (or the pseudogene TRBV3-2) to TRBJ2-5; no definite D call. CDR3 length: 17 residues. In germline, CDR1 is LGHDT, CDR2 YNNKEL (reference sequence). V lost 2 bases and J lost 1, with 17 bases in between.

The CDR3 is CASSMRASGSSYEQYF. The DNA of the CDR3 is TGTGCCAGTAGTATGCGGGCTAGCGGGAGCTCCTACGAGCAGTACTTC. This sequence joins TRBV19 and TRBJ2-7; 10 bases line up with TRBD2. Germline CDR1 LNHDA, CDR2 SQIVND (reference sequence). With V trimmed by 3 bases and J by 0 bases, 5 bases remained unmatched. The CDR3 loop spans 16 amino acids.

The chain links TRBV6-6 to TRBJ2-1, with D possibly matching TRBD2 (5 bases). V was shortened by 2 bases and J by 6 bases, with 8 bases between the two germline ends. The CDR3 has 13 amino acids. The germline V gene has CDR1 MNHNY and CDR2 SVGAGI (reference sequence). The CDR3 coding sequence is TGTGCCAGCAGTTACAACGAGGGCAATGAGCAGTTCTTC. Translating it yields CASSYNEGNEQFF.

The J gene is TRBJ1-3, the V gene TRBV7-8, with D perhaps TRBD1 (5 bases). Trimming removed 5 bases from V and 1 base from J, with 12 bases in between. The CDR3 is made up of 15 amino acids. Germline-derived CDR1 and CDR2 are SGHVS and FQNEAQ. The CDR3 DNA reads as TGTGCCAGCAGCGCCGAAGGGGTATCTGGAAACACCATATATTTT. This gives the protein CASSAEGVSGNTIYF.